In this sample, the clone carrying this T cell receptor beta chain turned up many times. This sample was included in a study of T cells in Graves' hyperthyroidism and ophthalmopathy. Using RNA transcripts as the source, TCR beta CDR3 regions were amplified. The HTBI primer set drove a first-round RT-PCR of the TCR CDR3. From the multiplex PCR reads, TCRdb called clonotypes with MiXCR, one entry per CDR3 protein. The data contain 200,000 to 250,000 distinct CDR3 sequences, around 17% of them singletons. Sequencing was carried out using blood. The receptor's source is a woman younger than 30 with Graves' ophthalmopathy.

The CDR3 is CSVEDPGLGGPGYEQYF. CDR3 bases: TGCAGCGTTGAAGATCCTGGCCTTGGAGGGCCGGGCTACGAGCAGTACTTC. The chain has TRBV29-1 and TRBJ2-7; TRBD2 might be the D (6 bases). The germline V and J ends were trimmed by 0 bases and 3 bases, with 21 bases remaining between them. The CDR3 spans 17 residues. Germline lookup yields CDR1 SQVTM and CDR2 ANQGSEA.